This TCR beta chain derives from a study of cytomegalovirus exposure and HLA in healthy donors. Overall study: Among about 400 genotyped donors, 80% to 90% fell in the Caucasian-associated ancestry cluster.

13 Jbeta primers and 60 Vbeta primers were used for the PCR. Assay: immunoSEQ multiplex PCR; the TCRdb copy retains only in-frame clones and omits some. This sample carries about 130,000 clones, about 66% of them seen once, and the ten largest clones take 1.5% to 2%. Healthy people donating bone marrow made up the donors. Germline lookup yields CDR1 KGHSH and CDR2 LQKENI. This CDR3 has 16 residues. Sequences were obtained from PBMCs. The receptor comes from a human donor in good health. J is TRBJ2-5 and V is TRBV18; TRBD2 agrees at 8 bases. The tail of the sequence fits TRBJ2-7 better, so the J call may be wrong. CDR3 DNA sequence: TGTGCCAGCTCACCAGAAGCGGGAGTGAACTCCTACGAGCAGTACTTC. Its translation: CASSPEAGVNSYEQYF.